This T cell receptor beta chain was recorded in a study of sequential checkpoint blockade in melanoma. Turning to the study itself: First-line arms were nivolumab then ipilimumab, or the reverse, randomized 1:1.

The table came from immunoSEQ multiplex PCR; TCRdb's copy has only in-frame clones and leaves some out. Of approximately 13,000 clones detected, less than 55% appear once; the ten largest clones hold 15% to 20%. As for treatment: randomized to nivolumab then ipilimumab (arm A) or the reverse (arm B). The receptor was isolated from a human donor with melanoma. The source material was CD8+ T cells sorted from blood (inferred from file names), sampled from a patient given nivolumab and ipilimumab in sequence.

The CDR3 nucleotides read TGTGCCAGCAGCCCCCGGACTAGCAGAACGAACACCGGGGAGCTGTTTTTT. Translation: CASSPRTSRTNTGELFF. The rearrangement links TRBV11-3 to TRBJ2-2, with 8 bases identical to TRBD2. V gave up 5 bases and J gave up 0 bases; unmatched junction bases: 8. Germline V lookup: CDR1 SGHNT, CDR2 YENEEA. CDR3 size: 17 residues.